This T cell receptor beta chain appears in the sequencing data of a study of blood T cell repertoires in COVID-19. At the level of the study: Samples representing acute and convalescent COVID-19 were sourced from the United States, Italy and Spain.

Germline lookup yields CDR1 MNHEY and CDR2 SMNVEV (reference sequence). Losses at the gene ends were 9 bases for V and 4 bases for J; bases not matched to a gene: 7. This CDR3 has 14 residues. Here immunoSEQ multiplex PCR was the method, and the copy in TCRdb shows in-frame clones only, minus some. The table records about 43,000 clones, over 75% of them present only once. The chain recombines TRBV27 with TRBJ2-2; TRBD1 aligns across 8 bases. This sequence originates from an older woman with acute or convalescent COVID-19. Sequenced input: peripheral blood. Written as DNA, the CDR3 is TGTGCCAGTCAATTGACAGGGGCCACCGGGGAGCTGTTTTTT. This codes for CASQLTGATGELFF.